This is a list of T cell receptor beta chains from one sample in a study of T-cell memory formation after mild COVID-19. TCRdb re-called the 5' RACE reads through MiXCR, storing one row per CDR3 protein. The sample yields fewer than 450,000 distinct CDR3 sequences, about 24% seen once. The sequencing input was PBMCs or a T cell subset sorted from them (not recorded which). The receptors were sampled from an adult woman who had mild COVID-19 (a few samples of this study predate the infection). Cell type and time point are not known. Each CDR3 is given with its conserved first and last residue. Each record gives: CDR3 length, J gene, clone size, D gene, V gene, CDR3 DNA, CDR3 protein. A D gene is named only where the DNA matches it firmly. Rows give clone size only sometimes, using once, few, many, or a class for an expanded clone.

len: 11
j_gene: TRBJ1-1
abundance: few
d_gene: .
v_gene: TRBV29-1
CDR3nt: TGCAGCGTTGTGATGTACACTGAAGCTTTCTTT
CDR3aa: CSVVMYTEAFF

len: 18
j_gene: TRBJ2-5
abundance: .
d_gene: .
v_gene: TRBV7-9
CDR3nt: TGTGCCAGCAGCCCTAGACTGATAACCCCCTCGAGACAAGAGACCCAGTACTTC
CDR3aa: CASSPRLITPSRQETQYF

len: 17
j_gene: TRBJ2-3
abundance: .
d_gene: TRBD2
v_gene: TRBV13
CDR3nt: TGTGCCAGCAGCCCAGGGACTAGCGGAGCCGACACAGATACGCAGTATTTT
CDR3aa: CASSPGTSGADTDTQYF

len: 13
j_gene: TRBJ1-1
abundance: few
d_gene: .
v_gene: TRBV7-8
CDR3nt: TGTGCCAGCAGCCTTCAGAGGACGACTGAAGCTTTCTTT
CDR3aa: CASSLQRTTEAFF

len: 16
j_gene: TRBJ1-4
abundance: few
d_gene: TRBD1
v_gene: TRBV25-1
CDR3nt: TGTGCCAGCAGTGAATACGGGGGACAGGGGGGAGAAAAACTGTTTTTT
CDR3aa: CASSEYGGQGGEKLFF

len: 13
j_gene: TRBJ1-2
abundance: .
d_gene: .
v_gene: TRBV4-1
CDR3nt: TGCGCCAGCAGCCAAGATCCCTTCCTTGGCTACACCTTC
CDR3aa: CASSQDPFLGYTF

len: 17
j_gene: TRBJ1-1
abundance: .
d_gene: TRBD1
v_gene: TRBV7-8
CDR3nt: TGTGCCAGCAGCCTAAGATGGACAGGAATGATGAACACTGAAGCTTTCTTT
CDR3aa: CASSLRWTGMMNTEAFF

len: 15
j_gene: TRBJ2-2
abundance: .
d_gene: .
v_gene: TRBV11-3
CDR3nt: TGTGCCAGCAGCTCGTGGACCCGACACACCGGGGAGCTGTTTTTT
CDR3aa: CASSSWTRHTGELFF

len: 14
j_gene: TRBJ2-1
abundance: few
d_gene: .
v_gene: TRBV24-1
CDR3nt: TGTGCCACCAGCCTTACAGGGAAATACAATGAGCAGTTCTTC
CDR3aa: CATSLTGKYNEQFF

len: 16
j_gene: TRBJ2-5
abundance: .
d_gene: TRBD2
v_gene: TRBV3-1
CDR3nt: TGTGCCAGCAGCCAAGATAGGACTAGCTTTGGGAAGACCCAGTACTTC
CDR3aa: CASSQDRTSFGKTQYF

len: 13
j_gene: TRBJ2-3
abundance: .
d_gene: .
v_gene: TRBV24-1
CDR3nt: TGTGCCACCAGTGGCAGGGATGGAGATACGCAGTATTTT
CDR3aa: CATSGRDGDTQYF

len: 15
j_gene: TRBJ2-3
abundance: .
d_gene: .
v_gene: TRBV7-6
CDR3nt: TGTGCCAGCAGCCTAAATAGCATTGGCACAGATACGCAGTATTTT
CDR3aa: CASSLNSIGTDTQYF

len: 16
j_gene: TRBJ1-2
abundance: .
d_gene: .
v_gene: TRBV3-1
CDR3nt: TGTGCCAGAAGCCAAGGCGAAATAGGCTACGGCTATGGCTACACCTTC
CDR3aa: CARSQGEIGYGYGYTF

len: 15
j_gene: TRBJ2-7
abundance: .
d_gene: .
v_gene: TRBV20-1
CDR3nt: TGCAGTGCTACCCCTAGACGACCGGAGGGCTACGAGCAGTACTTC
CDR3aa: CSATPRRPEGYEQYF

len: 15
j_gene: TRBJ2-5
abundance: few
d_gene: TRBD2
v_gene: TRBV7-3
CDR3nt: TGTGCCAGCAGCTTAACGCCTAGCGGGAGAGAGACCCAGTACTTC
CDR3aa: CASSLTPSGRETQYF

len: 13
j_gene: TRBJ2-3
abundance: .
d_gene: .
v_gene: TRBV29-1
CDR3nt: TGCAGCGTTTGGGGGACCCTCACAGATACGCAGTATTTT
CDR3aa: CSVWGTLTDTQYF

len: 15
j_gene: TRBJ2-7
abundance: .
d_gene: .
v_gene: TRBV20-1
CDR3nt: TGCAGTGCTAGATCCCCGACGGGTCTTAATTCCGAGCAGTACTTC
CDR3aa: CSARSPTGLNSEQYF

len: 13
j_gene: TRBJ2-1
abundance: many
d_gene: .
v_gene: TRBV4-2
CDR3nt: TGTGCCAGCAGCCAAGACCACTTAAATGAGCAGTTCTTC
CDR3aa: CASSQDHLNEQFF

len: 15
j_gene: TRBJ2-7
abundance: few
d_gene: TRBD2
v_gene: TRBV5-1
CDR3nt: TGCGCCAGCAGTATTGCGAGCGGGGAACCCTACGAGCAGTACTTC
CDR3aa: CASSIASGEPYEQYF

len: 12
j_gene: TRBJ1-2
abundance: few
d_gene: TRBD1
v_gene: TRBV20-1
CDR3nt: TGCAGTGCTAGTTGGCAGGGGGTCGGCTACACCTTC
CDR3aa: CSASWQGVGYTF

len: 16
j_gene: TRBJ2-7
abundance: .
d_gene: TRBD2
v_gene: TRBV6-2/TRBV6-3
CDR3nt: TGTGCCAGCAGCTTACCTACTAGCGATGGGCACTACGAGCAGTACTTC
CDR3aa: CASSLPTSDGHYEQYF

len: 14
j_gene: TRBJ2-2
abundance: .
d_gene: .
v_gene: TRBV3-1
CDR3nt: TGTGCCAGCAGCCTCCGGACAGCTACCGGGGAGCTGTTTTTT
CDR3aa: CASSLRTATGELFF

len: 14
j_gene: TRBJ1-1
abundance: few
d_gene: .
v_gene: TRBV5-1
CDR3nt: TGCGCCAGCAGCTCCGGGACAATGAACACTGAAGCTTTCTTT
CDR3aa: CASSSGTMNTEAFF

len: 14
j_gene: TRBJ1-5
abundance: .
d_gene: .
v_gene: TRBV2
CDR3nt: TGTGCCAGCAGTGAAGCGGGTCCCCCCCAGCCCCAGCATTTT
CDR3aa: CASSEAGPPQPQHF

len: 13
j_gene: TRBJ1-5
abundance: few
d_gene: .
v_gene: TRBV27
CDR3nt: TGTGCCAGCAGTTTCGATGAAGGTCAGCCCCAGCATTTT
CDR3aa: CASSFDEGQPQHF

len: 13
j_gene: TRBJ1-2
abundance: few
d_gene: .
v_gene: TRBV5-1
CDR3nt: TGCGCCAGCAATCTAAATATCGGGGATGGCTACACCTTC
CDR3aa: CASNLNIGDGYTF

len: 14
j_gene: TRBJ1-2
abundance: many
d_gene: .
v_gene: TRBV20-1
CDR3nt: TGCAGTGCTAGAAATCCGGGGCACCCTCATGGCTACACCTTC
CDR3aa: CSARNPGHPHGYTF

len: 16
j_gene: TRBJ1-1
abundance: .
d_gene: TRBD1
v_gene: TRBV6-6
CDR3nt: TGTGCCAGCAGTTACTATCCAGGGGGCTTTAACACTGAAGCTTTCTTT
CDR3aa: CASSYYPGGFNTEAFF

len: 10
j_gene: TRBJ1-1
abundance: .
d_gene: .
v_gene: TRBV2
CDR3nt: TGTGCCAGCAGGGGACAAGGAGCTTTCTTT
CDR3aa: CASRGQGAFF

len: 13
j_gene: TRBJ2-7
abundance: few
d_gene: .
v_gene: TRBV30
CDR3nt: TGTGCCTGGAGTGTAAGGGGGGTCGGCGAGCAGTACTTC
CDR3aa: CAWSVRGVGEQYF

len: 12
j_gene: TRBJ1-2
abundance: few
d_gene: .
v_gene: TRBV12-3/TRBV12-4
CDR3nt: TGTGCCAGCAGTTTCAGGGATTATGGCTACACCTTC
CDR3aa: CASSFRDYGYTF

len: 15
j_gene: TRBJ2-3
abundance: few
d_gene: TRBD2
v_gene: TRBV30
CDR3nt: TGTGCCTGGAGTGCCGGACTAGGTAGCACAGATACGCAGTATTTT
CDR3aa: CAWSAGLGSTDTQYF

len: 14
j_gene: TRBJ1-2
abundance: .
d_gene: .
v_gene: TRBV9
CDR3nt: TGTGCCAGCAGCCCCGAGGACAGCTACTATGGCTACACCTTC
CDR3aa: CASSPEDSYYGYTF